Described below is a single T cell receptor (beta chain) sequence and its context. Its antigen is currently unknown. The data stem from a study of long-term antiretroviral therapy in people with HIV. Study as a whole: The immediate-ART recommendation dates to 2015, and the earliest samples predate it by about a decade. Whole-study findings and limits: Controls showed broader CDR3 length ranges than did the HIV repertoires.

CDR1 is SGDLS and CDR2 is YYNGEE in the germline V gene. V gave up 3 bases and J gave up 2 bases; unmatched junction bases: 5. The CDR3 consists of 15 residues. Assay version v3.0 of immunoSEQ was used, and it was run at survey level. Data came from immunoSEQ multiplex PCR; TCRdb stores just in-frame clones and leaves some out. Of 25,000 to 30,000 clones listed, 60% to 80% are singletons. The source material was unsorted PBMCs, sampled 2.1 years after starting antiretroviral therapy. J is TRBJ1-2 and V is TRBV9; 9 bases map to TRBD1. The source is a man aged 25 to 45 with HIV. The CDR3 loop reads CASSEGQGRNYGYTF. CDR3 nucleotide sequence: TGTGCCAGCAGCGAGGGACAGGGTCGGAACTATGGCTACACCTTC.